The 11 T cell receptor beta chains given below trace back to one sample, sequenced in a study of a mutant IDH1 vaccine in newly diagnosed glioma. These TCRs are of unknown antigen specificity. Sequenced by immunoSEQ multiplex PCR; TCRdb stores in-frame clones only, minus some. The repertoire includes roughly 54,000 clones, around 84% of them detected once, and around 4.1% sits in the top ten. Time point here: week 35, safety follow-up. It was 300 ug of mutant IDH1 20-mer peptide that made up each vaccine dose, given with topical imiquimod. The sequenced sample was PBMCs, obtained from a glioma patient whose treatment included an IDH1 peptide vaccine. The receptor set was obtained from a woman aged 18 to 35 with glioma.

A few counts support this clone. This CDR3 is CASSQGLNPSYNEQFF. The CDR3 DNA follows: TGTGCCAGCAGCCAAGGACTCAATCCCTCCTACAATGAGCAGTTCTTC. The chain recombines TRBV14 with TRBJ2-1, with D unclear. The CDR3 is 16 amino acids. Per the germline V gene, CDR1 is SGHDN and CDR2 is FVKESK. Between the trimmed V and J ends, which lost 1 base and 0 bases, there was a span of 10 bases.

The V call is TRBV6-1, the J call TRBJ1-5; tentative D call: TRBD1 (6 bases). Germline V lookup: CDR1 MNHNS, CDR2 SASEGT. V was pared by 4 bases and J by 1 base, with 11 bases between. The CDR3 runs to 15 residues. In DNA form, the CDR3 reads TGTGCCAGCAGTGCAGGGACACCCAGCAATCAGCCCCAGCATTTT. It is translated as CASSAGTPSNQPQHF.

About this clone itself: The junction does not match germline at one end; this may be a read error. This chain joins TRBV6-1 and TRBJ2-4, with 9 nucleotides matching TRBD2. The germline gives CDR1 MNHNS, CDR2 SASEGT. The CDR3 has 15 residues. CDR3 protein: CASTDLKSGGPNGPF. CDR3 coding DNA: TGTGCCAGCACTGACCTAAAGAGCGGGGGGCCAAACGGGCCCTTC.

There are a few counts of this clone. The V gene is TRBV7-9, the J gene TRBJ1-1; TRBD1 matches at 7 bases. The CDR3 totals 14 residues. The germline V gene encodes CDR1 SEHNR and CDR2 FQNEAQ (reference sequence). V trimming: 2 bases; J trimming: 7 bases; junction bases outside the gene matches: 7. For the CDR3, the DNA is TGTGCCAGCAGCTTATACTCAAGGGACAGTGAAGCTTTCTTT. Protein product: CASSLYSRDSEAFF.

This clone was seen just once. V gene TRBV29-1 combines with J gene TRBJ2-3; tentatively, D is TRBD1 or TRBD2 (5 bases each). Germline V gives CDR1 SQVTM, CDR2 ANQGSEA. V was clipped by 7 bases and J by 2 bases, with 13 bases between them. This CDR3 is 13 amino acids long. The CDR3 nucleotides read TGCAGCGGGAAGTGGGGGTACACAGATACGCAGTATTTT. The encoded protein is CSGKWGYTDTQYF.

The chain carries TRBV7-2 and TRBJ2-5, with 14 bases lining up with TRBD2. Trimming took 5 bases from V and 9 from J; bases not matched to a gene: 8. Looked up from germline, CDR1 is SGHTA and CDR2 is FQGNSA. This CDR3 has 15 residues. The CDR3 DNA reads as TGTGCCAGCAGCGAGACTAGCGGGGGGGACCGGGCCCAGTACTTC. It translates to CASSETSGGDRAQYF.

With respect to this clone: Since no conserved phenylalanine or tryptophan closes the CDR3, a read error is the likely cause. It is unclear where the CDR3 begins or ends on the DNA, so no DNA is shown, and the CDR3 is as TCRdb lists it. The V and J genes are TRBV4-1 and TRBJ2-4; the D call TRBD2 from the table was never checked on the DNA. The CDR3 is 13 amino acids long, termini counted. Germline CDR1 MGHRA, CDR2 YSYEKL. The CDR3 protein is CASSQPTRGIWSL.

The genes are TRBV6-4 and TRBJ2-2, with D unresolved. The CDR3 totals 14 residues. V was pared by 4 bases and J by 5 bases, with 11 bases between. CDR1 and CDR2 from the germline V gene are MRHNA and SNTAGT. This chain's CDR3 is CASSADWGTGELFF. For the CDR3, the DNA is TGTGCCAGCAGTGCCGACTGGGGAACCGGGGAGCTGTTTTTT.

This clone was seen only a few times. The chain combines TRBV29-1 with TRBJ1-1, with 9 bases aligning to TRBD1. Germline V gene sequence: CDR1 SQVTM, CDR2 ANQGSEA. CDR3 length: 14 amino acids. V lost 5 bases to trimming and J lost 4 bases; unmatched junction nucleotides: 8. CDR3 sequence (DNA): TGCAGCGTTCGTTATGGGGGACAGGGCACTGAAGCTTTCTTT. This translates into CSVRYGGQGTEAFF.

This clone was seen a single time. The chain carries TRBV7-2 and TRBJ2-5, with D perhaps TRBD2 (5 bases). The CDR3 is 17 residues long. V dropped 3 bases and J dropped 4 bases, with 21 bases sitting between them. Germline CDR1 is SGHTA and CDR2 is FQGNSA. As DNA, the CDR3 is TGTGCCAGCAGCTTTGGGATACCAACTAGGGTTGGAGAGACCCAGTACTTC. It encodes CASSFGIPTRVGETQYF.

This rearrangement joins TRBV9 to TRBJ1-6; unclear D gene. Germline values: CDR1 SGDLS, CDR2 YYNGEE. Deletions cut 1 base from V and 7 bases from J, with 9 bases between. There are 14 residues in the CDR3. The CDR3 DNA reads TGTGCCAGCAGCGTACTGTTGACGAATTCACCCCTCCACTTT. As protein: CASSVLLTNSPLHF.